This is a list of T cell receptor beta chains from one sample in a study of glioma-infiltrating T cells after dendritic cell vaccination. Sequencing was performed with immunoSEQ multiplex PCR; in TCRdb, only in-frame clones are kept and a portion is missing. The repertoire holds approximately 82,000 clones, around nine tenths seen once, with approximately 3% in the top ten. The sample here was blood, taken before dendritic cell vaccination. The receptors here all came from a human donor with glioblastoma. Each CDR3 is given with its conserved first and last residue. D genes are given only for firm matches. Expanded clones get a size class; other rows say once, few or many, or leave the size out.

15	NA	TRBV6-1	TRBJ1-6	NA	TGTGCCAGCAGTGGGACACCCTCCTATAATTCACCCCTCCACTTT	CASSGTPSYNSPLHF
14	TRBD1	TRBV6-5	TRBJ1-4	NA	TGTGCCAGCAGCCAGGACAGGGGTGATGAAAAACTGTTTTTT	CASSQDRGDEKLFF
20	TRBD2	TRBV27	TRBJ2-5	NA	TGTGCCAGCAGTTTATACGGGGGCCCTGCCTCTTTAGCGGGGGAAGAGACCCAGTACTTC	CASSLYGGPASLAGEETQYF
16	TRBD2	TRBV5-1	TRBJ2-1	NA	TGCGCCAGCAGCGGGGGGACTAGCGGACGGTTTGGTGAGCAGTTCTTC	CASSGGTSGRFGEQFF
15	TRBD1	TRBV5-4	TRBJ1-1	NA	TGTGCCAGCAGCTTAAGACAGGGGGCGAACACTGAAGCTTTCTTT	CASSLRQGANTEAFF
15	NA	TRBV5-5	TRBJ2-7	NA	TGTGCCAGCAGCTTGGGGGACACGCTAACCTACGAGCAGTACTTC	CASSLGDTLTYEQYF
15	TRBD1	TRBV9	TRBJ1-3	NA	TGTGCCAGCAGCGAGGACAGGGGAGCAGGAAACACCATATATTTT	CASSEDRGAGNTIYF
15	TRBD1	TRBV5-5	TRBJ1-2	NA	TGTGCCAGCAGCTTGGCTATCGGCAGGGGGCGAGGCTACACCTTC	CASSLAIGRGRGYTF
15	TRBD1	TRBV4-1	TRBJ1-1	once	TGCGCCAGCAGCCATGTAGGACAGGGGTTAACTGAAGCTTTCTTT	CASSHVGQGLTEAFF
15	TRBD2	TRBV7-9	TRBJ2-3	NA	TGTGCCAGCAGCTTAGTAGTGGCTAGCGGAGATACGCAGTATTTT	CASSLVVASGDTQYF
14	TRBD2	TRBV6-1	TRBJ2-1	NA	TGTGCCAGCAGTGTTCAGCGGGAGAGAAATGAGCAGTTCTTC	CASSVQRERNEQFF